This paragraph covers one T cell receptor beta chain sequence. The antigen is unknown. A much larger clonotype is one base distant, so this may be a read error. This entry comes from a study of T cell repertoires in cytomegalovirus infection. Study summary: Public TCR beta signatures were indicative of both CMV infection and a matching HLA type. Whole-study findings and limits: People with CMV and the relevant HLA were identified by cumulative public TCR beta family frequency. The ex vivo response was dominated by HLA-C-restricted CMV-specific TCR beta clonotypes.

Using its own MiXCR run on the reads, TCRdb lists one record per CDR3 protein. The table has under 350,000 distinct CDR3 sequences, around 9.1% seen once. This sequence originates from a human donor in good health (CMV status not recorded). Some clones in this sample may be carry-over from other donors' samples. The sequencing input was PBMCs.

Written as DNA, the CDR3 is TGCAGCGTTATGGCCAGCCCAATCTATGGCTACACCTTC. This sequence encodes CSVMASPIYGYTF. The rearrangement uses TRBV29-1 and TRBJ1-2; D not resolved. CDR1 and CDR2 (germline): SQVTM, ANQGSEA. Between the trimmed V and J ends, which lost 5 bases and 4 bases, there was a span of 14 bases. The CDR3 is made up of 13 amino acids.